The 10 T cell receptor beta chains presented below share a single source sample, sequenced in a study of blood T cell repertoires in COVID-19. Produced via immunoSEQ multiplex PCR; TCRdb's table is partial and in-frame only. This sample has more than 60,000 clones, with approximately 78% found just once. The sequencing input was peripheral blood. The receptors were sampled from a man between 60 and 75 years old with acute or convalescent COVID-19.

This chain links TRBV7-9 with TRBJ1-2; D not certain. Per germline, CDR1 SEHNR and CDR2 FQNEAQ (reference sequence). Trimming shortened V by 1 base and J by 4 bases, and 7 bases separated the two germline ends. CDR3 length: 13 amino acids. In nucleotides, the CDR3 is TGTGCCAGCAGCTTAGGGGAGACCTATGGCTACACCTTC. Encoded protein: CASSLGETYGYTF.

This chain connects TRBV5-1 to TRBJ2-2; 9 bases map to TRBD1. The CDR3 loop spans 16 amino acids. With V trimmed by 2 bases and J by 3 bases, 5 bases remained unmatched. Germline CDR1 is SGHRS and CDR2 is YFSETQ. This CDR3 is CASSFSGQGYTGELFF. DNA for the CDR3: TGCGCCAGCAGCTTCTCGGGACAGGGCTACACCGGGGAGCTGTTTTTT.

The V gene is TRBV25-1, the J gene TRBJ2-2; 8 nucleotides agree with TRBD2. This CDR3 has 15 amino acids. Trimming removed 7 bases from V and 1 base from J; junction bases left unmatched: 5. Looked up from germline, CDR1 is MGHDK and CDR2 is SYGVNS. CDR3 region: CASTPGLGNTGELFF. For the CDR3, the DNA is TGTGCCAGCACTCCGGGACTAGGGAACACCGGGGAGCTGTTTTTT.

This clone was observed a handful of times. The chain has TRBV25-1 and TRBJ2-3; 10 nucleotides agree with TRBD1. The V gene's germline CDR1 is MGHDK and CDR2 SYGVNS. The CDR3 length is 18 residues. Unmatched junction bases numbered 17, after V lost 3 bases and J lost 8 bases. The CDR3 DNA reads as TGTGCCAGCAGTGACCGTGATGGGACTGGGACAGGGGATATTACGCAGTATTTT. Its translation is CASSDRDGTGTGDITQYF.

This clone was detected only once. CDR3 amino acids: CASSRRIATNEKLFF. The CDR3 DNA reads TGTGCCAGCAGTCGCAGGATTGCAACTAATGAAAAACTGTTTTTT. The rearrangement links TRBV7-2 to TRBJ1-4, with D unresolved. V lost 6 bases to trimming and J lost 0 bases, with 11 bases between them. There are 15 residues in the CDR3. Per germline, CDR1 SGHTA and CDR2 FQGNSA.

The V and J genes are TRBV14 and TRBJ1-2; 8 bases line up with TRBD1. The trim removed 1 base at V and 5 bases at J, leaving 6 bases unmatched. The CDR3 is 15 amino acids. In germline, CDR1 is SGHDN, CDR2 FVKESK. DNA of the CDR3: TGTGCCAGCAGCCAAGCAAGAACAGGGGGTTATGGCTACACCTTC. It translates to CASSQARTGGYGYTF.

The J gene is TRBJ1-1, the V gene TRBV19; D gene ambiguous. The V and J ends lost 3 bases and 5 bases respectively, with 13 bases between them. The CDR3 is made up of 14 amino acids. Per germline, CDR1 LNHDA and CDR2 SQIVND (reference sequence). The CDR3 is CASSIRGVATEAFF. The DNA of the CDR3 is TGTGCCAGTAGTATCCGAGGAGTAGCAACTGAAGCTTTCTTT.

This clone was recorded a few times. The CDR3 loop reads CASSVGGLASYEQYF. The CDR3 DNA is TGTGCCAGCAGCGTAGGGGGACTCGCATCCTACGAGCAGTACTTC. The chain combines TRBV9 with TRBJ2-7, with D possibly being TRBD2 (6 bases). Looked up from germline, CDR1 is SGDLS and CDR2 is YYNGEE. V shed 0 bases and J shed 1 base, with 11 bases lying between them. The CDR3 covers 15 residues.

This chain uses TRBV20-1 with TRBJ1-1; a weak D match, TRBD1 (5 bases). V lost 5 bases and J 11 bases, leaving 15 bases between the germline ends. CDR1 DFQATT and CDR2 SNEGSKA come from the germline V gene (reference sequence). This CDR3 is built from 11 residues. Here the CDR3 DNA reads TGCAGTGCTCTTAACGGGGGTTGGGCTTTCTTT. Translating it yields CSALNGGWAFF.

The V and J genes are TRBV6-1 and TRBJ1-4; no definite D call. Germline-derived CDR1 and CDR2 are MNHNS and SASEGT. Between the trimmed V and J ends, which lost 3 bases and 5 bases, there was a span of 10 bases. CDR3 length equals 14 residues. CDR3 residues: CASSDNSRNEKLFF. Here the CDR3 DNA reads TGTGCCAGCAGTGACAACAGCAGAAATGAAAAACTGTTTTTT.